The 13 T cell receptor beta chains below all came from one sample that was sequenced in a study of T cells after yellow fever vaccination. MiXCR was run by TCRdb on the 5' RACE reads, yielding one entry per CDR3 protein. Among around 60,000 distinct CDR3 sequences listed, 5% to 6.5% were seen once. The input for sequencing was PBMCs, either bulk or a sorted T-cell subset (CD4+, CD8+, memory, or dextramer-sorted; not recorded which), taken on the day of the yellow fever booster vaccination. Source of these receptors: a young man who received the YFV17D yellow fever vaccine.

The chain combines TRBV5-1 with TRBJ1-1; the D gene is possibly TRBD1 (5 bases). This CDR3 is 14 amino acids long. CDR1 and CDR2 (germline): SGHRS, YFSETQ. Deletions cut 0 bases from V and 3 bases from J, with 9 bases between. The CDR3 is CASSLVLGDTEAFF. CDR3 sequence (DNA): TGCGCCAGCAGCTTGGTACTGGGGGACACTGAAGCTTTCTTT.

This clonotype has just a few counts. The J gene is TRBJ2-1, the V gene TRBV6-2 or TRBV6-3; 12 bases are a match to TRBD2. The V gene end was trimmed by 0 bases and the J gene end by 5 bases; junction bases not matched to a gene: 2. Germline V gene sequence: CDR1 MNHEY, CDR2 SVGEGT. The length of the CDR3 is 16 residues. The chain's CDR3 is CASSYSRTSGDNEQFF. CDR3 coding DNA: TGTGCCAGCAGTTACTCCAGGACTAGCGGGGACAATGAGCAGTTCTTC.

Many counts were recorded for this clonotype. CDR3 loop: CASSSVTGVTEAFF. For the CDR3, the DNA is TGTGCCAGCAGTTCAGTGACAGGGGTAACTGAAGCTTTCTTT. V gene TRBV12-3 or TRBV12-4 combines with J gene TRBJ1-1, with 8 nucleotides matching TRBD1. This CDR3 comprises 14 residues. Trimming at V came to 4 bases and at J to 5 bases, leaving 6 bases not matched to a gene.

The table lists this clonotype with a few counts. This rearrangement joins TRBV6-2 or TRBV6-3 to TRBJ2-5; no reliable D call. Germline lookup yields CDR1 MNHEY and CDR2 SVGEGT. V gave up 7 bases and J gave up 0 bases, with 3 bases separating them. The CDR3 spans 11 residues. CDR3 sequence (DNA): TGTGCCAGCACCCACCAAGAGACCCAGTACTTC. It codes for CASTHQETQYF.

This clonotype was detected only a few times. The genes are TRBV28 and TRBJ2-1, with a tentative D call TRBD1 (5 bases). CDR1 is MDHEN and CDR2 is SYDVKM in the germline V gene. The CDR3 has 13 amino acids. V was pared by 8 bases and J by 8 bases, with 16 bases between. The CDR3 loop is CASGALIIDEQFF. The CDR3 coding sequence is TGTGCCAGCGGGGCCCTCATTATTGATGAGCAGTTCTTC.

This clonotype was seen many times. DNA for the CDR3: TGCAGCGTCCGGGTGGGTTCCAAAAACATTCAGTACTTC. Its translation: CSVRVGSKNIQYF. The chain employs TRBV29-1 and TRBJ2-4, with D uncertain. Germline V gene lookup returns CDR1 SQVTM and CDR2 ANQGSEA. This CDR3 is 13 amino acids long. The V and J ends lost 6 bases and 2 bases respectively, with 11 bases between them.

This clonotype was counted at least ten times. V usage is TRBV20-1 and J usage is TRBJ2-5; 8 bases agree with TRBD2. The CDR3 runs 15 residues. Germline CDR1 and CDR2: DFQATT and SNEGSKA (reference sequence). V shed 3 bases, J shed 4 bases, and the junction held 10 bases outside the gene matches. CDR3 coding DNA: TGCAGTGCTAGTAAAGACGGGGGGGTTGGAGAGACCCAGTACTTC. Translating it yields CSASKDGGVGETQYF.

This clonotype was picked up many times. The chain uses TRBV4-1 and TRBJ1-1, with 10 bases lining up with TRBD1. Unmatched junction bases numbered 12, after V lost 3 bases and J lost 2 bases. Germline values: CDR1 MGHRA, CDR2 YSYEKL. This CDR3 region has 18 residues. CDR3 sequence reads: CASSHETRTGGFNTEAFF. CDR3 DNA: TGCGCCAGCAGCCACGAAACTCGGACAGGGGGATTTAACACTGAAGCTTTCTTT.

V usage is TRBV7-3 and J usage is TRBJ2-1; TRBD1 is a possible D gene (5 bases). The CDR3 has 12 residues. The V end was cut by 4 bases, the J end by 8 bases, with 9 bases between. Looked up from germline, CDR1 is SGHTA and CDR2 is FQGTGA. CDR3 region: CASSYWGDEQFF. The DNA of the CDR3 is TGTGCCAGCAGCTATTGGGGCGATGAGCAGTTCTTC.

V and J are TRBV5-1 and TRBJ2-5, with 9 bases that match TRBD2. Germline V lookup: CDR1 SGHRS, CDR2 YFSETQ. The CDR3 consists of 16 residues. J gave up 5 bases and V 0 bases, and 8 bases lay outside the gene matches. The CDR3 nucleotides read TGCGCCAGCAGCTTGGGTGCTAGCGGGGTTCCGGAGACCCAGTACTTC. Encoded protein: CASSLGASGVPETQYF. The full variable domain, rest sourced from reference TRBV5-1 and TRBJ2-5, is KAGVTQTPRYLIKTRGQQVTLSCSPISGHRSVSWYQQTPGQGLQFLFEYFSETQRNKGNFPGRFSGRQFSNSRSEMNVSTLELGDSALYLCASSLGASGVPETQYFGPGTRLLVL.

This clonotype was seen a few times. This chain joins TRBV28 and TRBJ2-3; D is ambiguous. This CDR3 comprises 14 residues. V lost 6 bases and J 4 bases, leaving 14 bases between the germline ends. From germline, CDR1 is MDHEN and CDR2 SYDVKM. CDR3 loop: CASRAKTLADTQYF. The CDR3 DNA reads TGTGCCAGCAGGGCTAAAACTTTAGCAGATACGCAGTATTTT.

This clonotype was found many times. The rearrangement joins TRBV7-9 to TRBJ2-3; 8 bases map to TRBD1. CDR1 and CDR2 (germline): SEHNR, FQNEAQ (reference sequence). This CDR3 spans 16 amino acids. Trimming at V came to 5 bases and at J to 0 bases, leaving 7 bases not matched to a gene. CDR3 sequence (DNA): TGTGCCAGCAGCCCCCGGACAGGGACTAGCACAGATACGCAGTATTTT. Its protein product is CASSPRTGTSTDTQYF. Looking up the rest from reference TRBV7-9 and TRBJ2-3 gives the full variable domain: DTGVSQNPRHKITKRGQNVTFRCDPISEHNRLYWYRQTLGQGPEFLTYFQNEAQLEKSRLLSDRFSAERPKGSFSTLEIQRTEQGDSAMYLCASSPRTGTSTDTQYFGPGTRLTVL.

The chain employs TRBV5-1 and TRBJ1-3; D may be TRBD1 (5 bases). The CDR3 runs 15 residues. In germline, CDR1 is SGHRS, CDR2 YFSETQ. The V and J ends lost 4 bases and 4 bases respectively, with 15 bases between them. The CDR3 DNA follows: TGCGCCAGCAGCCCGGAGGCAGGGCAAGGAAACACCATATATTTT. Translation: CASSPEAGQGNTIYF.